The clone carrying this TCR beta chain showed up just a few times. Its antigen is as yet unknown. Patients with a history of autoimmune disease or on systemic immunosuppression were excluded. Germline CDR1 and CDR2: ENHRY and SYGVKD. CDR3 length equals 15 residues. V lost 4 bases to trimming and J lost 5 bases, with 17 bases between them. The sample belongs to a study of OX40 agonist ivuxolimab in advanced cancers. On the study more broadly: The drug used for patients, ivuxolimab, was an agonistic anti-OX40 (CD134) antibody. Patients received ivuxolimab, an intravenous treatment, every 2 weeks at 0.01 to 10 mg/kg.

General study results and limits: Among some nonresponders, normalized T-cell clonal expansion was also low.

Libraries were prepared by immunoSEQ multiplex PCR; TCRdb keeps only in-frame clonotypes and omits some of them. The data contain about 3,400 clones, 75% to 90% of them singletons. J is TRBJ2-5 and V is TRBV10-3; weak D call: TRBD2 (7 bases). This material consisted of CD4+ or CD8+ T cells sorted from blood, taken in a trial of the OX40 agonist ivuxolimab. The sequence was obtained from an adult with an advanced solid tumor such as melanoma, head and neck, liver or kidney cancer. The chain's CDR3 is CAISGGGAALETQYF. The CDR3 region has the DNA TGTGCCATCAGTGGCGGGGGCGCGGCTTTGGAGACCCAGTACTTC.